The 7 T cell receptor beta chains reported below all come from one sample, sequenced in a study of post-analysis software for immune sequencing data. Study outcomes and limitations: There were a few TRBV segments more frequent in patients than controls, and TRBV5-6, TRBV5-1 and TRBV20-1 were among them.

These TCRs' antigens remain unknown. cDNA libraries of TCR beta carried unique molecular identifiers. MiXCR, run by TCRdb on the PCR reads, gives a single entry per CDR3 protein. This table holds approximately 660,000 distinct CDR3 sequences, more than 50% found once. The specimen sequenced was blood. The receptor source for this set is a girl aged 2-9 years with multiple sclerosis.

The V call is TRBV7-9, the J call TRBJ2-1; 7 positions agree with TRBD2. The J segment lost 1 base and the V segment lost 5 bases, leaving 5 bases of the junction unmatched. Germline CDR1 is SEHNR and CDR2 is FQNEAQ (reference sequence). There are 15 residues in the CDR3. The CDR3 coding sequence is TGTGCCAGCAGCCTATACGGGGGGTCCTACAATGAGCAGTTCTTC. Residues: CASSLYGGSYNEQFF.

This clonotype was seen more than once but under ten times. The V and J genes are TRBV29-1 and TRBJ2-1; D is uncertain. Germline-derived CDR1 and CDR2 are SQVTM and ANQGSEA. CDR3 length: 12 residues. Deletions cut 4 bases from V and 7 bases from J, with 11 bases between. The CDR3 nucleotides read TGCAGCGTTGGCAACAATCCGAATGAGCAGTTCTTC. It codes for CSVGNNPNEQFF.

This clonotype was seen only once. The chain recombines TRBV6-5 with TRBJ2-3; a possible D gene is TRBD1 (5 bases). Trimming removed 6 bases at V and 6 bases at J, with 10 bases between. Germline V lookup: CDR1 MNHEY, CDR2 SVGAGI. The CDR3 is 12 residues long. The CDR3 region has the DNA TGTGCCAGCAGATCACAGGCCGATACGCAGTATTTT. Protein: CASRSQADTQYF.

V is TRBV7-9 and J is TRBJ2-7; 9 bases line up with TRBD1. The CDR3 has 14 residues. Germline V gene lookup returns CDR1 SEHNR and CDR2 FQNEAQ (reference sequence). With 5 bases clipped from V and 5 bases from J, the junction kept 7 bases outside the gene matches. Here the CDR3 DNA reads TGTGCCAGCAGCGTCCGGGACAGGGAGGACGAGCAGTACTTC. Its protein product is CASSVRDREDEQYF. The variable domain in full, completed from reference TRBV7-9 and TRBJ2-7, reads DTGVSQNPRHKITKRGQNVTFRCDPISEHNRLYWYRQTLGQGPEFLTYFQNEAQLEKSRLLSDRFSAERPKGSFSTLEIQRTEQGDSAMYLCASSVRDREDEQYFGPGTRLTVT.

In its sample, this clonotype was seen a few times. V and J are TRBV6-1 and TRBJ2-1; unclear D gene. CDR1 and CDR2 from the germline V gene are MNHNS and SASEGT. Trimming cost V 4 bases and J 13 bases, with 11 bases left between them. The length of the CDR3 is 11 residues. The CDR3 sequence: CASSGDILQFF. CDR3 sequence (DNA): TGTGCCAGCAGTGGTGATATTCTTCAGTTCTTC.

This clonotype was counted only a few times. The chain couples TRBV3-1 to TRBJ1-2, with D possibly matching TRBD1 (6 bases). Per the germline V gene, CDR1 is LGHDT and CDR2 is YNNKEL (reference sequence). CDR3 length: 13 residues. The V gene lost 8 bases and the J gene lost 5 bases, with 15 bases spanning the gap. The DNA for the CDR3 is TGTGCCAGCCAGCCCCAACAGGGTTATGGCTACACCTTC. This encodes CASQPQQGYGYTF. The full variable domain, rest sourced from reference TRBV3-1 and TRBJ1-2, is DTAVSQTPKYLVTQMGNDKSIKCEQNLGHDTMYWYKQDSKKFLKIMFSYNNKELIINETVPNRFSPKSPDKAHLNLHINSLELGDSAVYFCASQPQQGYGYTFGSGTRLTVV.

The rearrangement links TRBV7-2 to TRBJ2-1; no firm D call. Germline V CDR1 and CDR2: SGHTA, FQGNSA. The CDR3 is made up of 15 amino acids. V was cut by 3 bases and J by 4 bases, with 13 bases left in between. DNA of the CDR3: TGTGCCAGCAGCTTGACGTACGGCGGATACAATGAGCAGTTCTTC. Protein product: CASSLTYGGYNEQFF.